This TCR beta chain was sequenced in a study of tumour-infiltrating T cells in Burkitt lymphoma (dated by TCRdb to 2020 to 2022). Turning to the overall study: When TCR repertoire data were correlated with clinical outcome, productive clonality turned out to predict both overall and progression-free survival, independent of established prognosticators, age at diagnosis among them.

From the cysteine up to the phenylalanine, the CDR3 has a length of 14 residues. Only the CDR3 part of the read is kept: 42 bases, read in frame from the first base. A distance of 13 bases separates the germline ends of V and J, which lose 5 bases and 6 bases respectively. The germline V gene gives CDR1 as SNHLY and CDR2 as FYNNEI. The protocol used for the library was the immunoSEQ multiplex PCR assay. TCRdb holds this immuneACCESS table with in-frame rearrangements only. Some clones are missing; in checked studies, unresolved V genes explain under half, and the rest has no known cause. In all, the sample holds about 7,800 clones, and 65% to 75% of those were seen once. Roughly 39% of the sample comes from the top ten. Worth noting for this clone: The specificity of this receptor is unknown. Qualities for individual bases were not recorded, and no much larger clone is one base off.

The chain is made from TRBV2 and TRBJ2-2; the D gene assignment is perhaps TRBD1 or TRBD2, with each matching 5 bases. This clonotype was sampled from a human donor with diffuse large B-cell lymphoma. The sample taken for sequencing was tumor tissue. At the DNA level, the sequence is TGTGCCAGCAGTCTCGTAGGGGACCCCGGGGAGCTGTTTTTT. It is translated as CASSLVGDPGELFF.